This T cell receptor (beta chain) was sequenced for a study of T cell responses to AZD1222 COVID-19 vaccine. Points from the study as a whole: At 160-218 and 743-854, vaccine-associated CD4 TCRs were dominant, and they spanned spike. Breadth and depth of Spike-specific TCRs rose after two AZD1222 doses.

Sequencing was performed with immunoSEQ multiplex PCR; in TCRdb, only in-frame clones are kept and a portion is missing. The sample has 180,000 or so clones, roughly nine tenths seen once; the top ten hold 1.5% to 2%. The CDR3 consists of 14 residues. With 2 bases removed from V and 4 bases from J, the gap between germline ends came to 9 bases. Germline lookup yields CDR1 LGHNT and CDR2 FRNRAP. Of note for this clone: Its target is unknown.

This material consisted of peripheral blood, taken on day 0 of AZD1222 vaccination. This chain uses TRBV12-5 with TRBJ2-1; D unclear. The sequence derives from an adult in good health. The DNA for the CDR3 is TGTGCTAGTGGTTTGTCCCCATTGTACAATGAGCAGTTCTTC. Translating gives CASGLSPLYNEQFF.